The next 30 T cell receptor beta chains were all read from a single sample in a study of T cell changes during pregnancy in multiple sclerosis. The data were produced by immunoSEQ multiplex PCR, yet TCRdb's version contains in-frame clones alone and is incomplete. The sample shows 50,000 to 65,000 clones, approximately 90% of them seen only once. The source material was CD4+ T cells from peripheral blood mononuclear cells, sampled in the first trimester of pregnancy. Receptor source: a female donor with multiple sclerosis, enrolled in a pregnancy study.

This clone was recorded once. The chain has TRBV27 and TRBJ1-3; D is uncertain. V was trimmed by 0 bases and J by 0 bases, leaving 6 bases between them. The CDR3 has 15 residues. In germline, CDR1 is MNHEY, CDR2 SMNVEV (reference sequence). CDR3 in amino acids: CASSLSYSSGNTIYF. The CDR3 bases are TGTGCCAGCAGTTTATCGTACAGCTCTGGAAACACCATATATTTT.

The chain uses TRBV7-2 and TRBJ2-5, with 8 bases lining up with TRBD1. V trimming: 1 base; J trimming: 3 bases; junction bases outside the gene matches: 4. The CDR3 sequence is 15 residues long. CDR1 is SGHTA, CDR2 FQGNSA, per germline. The CDR3 DNA is TGTGCCAGCAGCTTAGGTGGGACAGGAGAAGAGACCCAGTACTTC. It specifies CASSLGGTGEETQYF.

The chain combines TRBV27 with TRBJ2-3; maybe TRBD1 (5 bases). The CDR3 extends over 17 amino acids. V lost 1 base to trimming and J lost 2 bases, with 16 bases between them. Looked up from germline, CDR1 is MNHEY and CDR2 is SMNVEV (reference sequence). The CDR3 sequence: CASSLFQYRSSTDTQYF. In nucleotides, the CDR3 is TGTGCCAGCAGTTTATTCCAATACAGGAGCTCCACAGATACGCAGTATTTT.

The rearrangement links TRBV6-5 to TRBJ2-7, with D perhaps matching TRBD2 (5 bases). The germline V and J ends were trimmed by 2 bases and 2 bases, with 16 bases remaining between them. The CDR3 consists of 16 residues. Germline V lookup: CDR1 MNHEY, CDR2 SVGAGI. As DNA, the CDR3 is TGTGCCAGCAGTTACCTCGAATTAGGACTGCCCTACGAGCAGTACTTC. Its protein product is CASSYLELGLPYEQYF.

The chain combines TRBV19 with TRBJ1-1, with 10 bases identical to TRBD1. There are 16 residues in the CDR3. Per germline, CDR1 LNHDA and CDR2 SQIVND (reference sequence). V was pared by 3 bases and J by 6 bases, with 10 bases of the junction left unmatched. The CDR3 sequence: CASSMSGTGARAEAFF. Written as DNA, the CDR3 is TGTGCCAGTAGTATGTCCGGGACAGGGGCCAGGGCTGAAGCTTTCTTT.

V and J are TRBV4-1 and TRBJ2-1, with 11 bases that match TRBD2. V lost 4 bases to trimming and J lost 2 bases; unmatched junction nucleotides: 7. The CDR3 spans 17 residues. Per germline, CDR1 MGHRA and CDR2 YSYEKL. CDR3 bases: TGCGCCAGCAGCCGAGAAGTTAGCGGGGGGGCCTACAATGAGCAGTTCTTC. It translates to CASSREVSGGAYNEQFF.

The rearrangement joins TRBV27 to TRBJ1-1, with D perhaps matching TRBD1 (5 bases). The germline V and J ends were trimmed by 10 bases and 4 bases, with 13 bases remaining between them. The CDR3 runs 12 residues. Looked up from germline, CDR1 is MNHEY and CDR2 is SMNVEV (reference sequence). The CDR3 here is CAIKGRATEAFF. CDR3 nucleotide sequence: TGTGCCATCAAGGGCAGGGCCACTGAAGCTTTCTTT.

Only one count was recorded for this clone. The chain has TRBV5-1 and TRBJ2-1; 12 bases line up with TRBD2. CDR1 and CDR2 from the germline V gene are SGHRS and YFSETQ. With V trimmed by 4 bases and J by 8 bases, 7 bases remained unmatched. The CDR3 totals 15 residues. The CDR3 bases are TGCGCCAGCAGCCTAGCGGGGGGGATAGTGGATGAGCAGTTCTTC. Translating it yields CASSLAGGIVDEQFF.

The rearrangement links TRBV6-5 to TRBJ2-7, with a tentative D call TRBD2 (6 bases). V was trimmed by 2 bases and J by 1 base, leaving 12 bases between them. CDR3 length: 15 residues. Germline lookup yields CDR1 MNHEY and CDR2 SVGAGI. CDR3 DNA sequence: TGTGCCAGCAGTTACCCGGGGGTAAGGTCCTACGAGCAGTACTTC. Translated, it gives CASSYPGVRSYEQYF.

This sequence joins TRBV2 and TRBJ2-2; 7 positions agree with TRBD1. This CDR3 has 13 amino acids. V trimming: 8 bases; J trimming: 6 bases; junction bases outside the gene matches: 6. From germline, CDR1 is SNHLY and CDR2 FYNNEI. DNA of the CDR3: TGTGCCAGCGGAAACAGGGGCCCCGGGGAGCTGTTTTTT. As protein: CASGNRGPGELFF.

V usage is TRBV5-4 and J usage is TRBJ1-1, with D unresolved. V was clipped by 7 bases and J by 1 base, with 14 bases between them. Germline CDR1 reads SGHNT; CDR2 reads YYREEE (reference sequence). CDR3 length equals 14 residues. CDR3 sequence reads: CASFPPPGNTEAFF. CDR3 coding DNA: TGTGCCAGCTTTCCTCCCCCGGGGAACACTGAAGCTTTCTTT.

The table lists this clone with a count of one. The rearrangement links TRBV11-2 to TRBJ1-3; D might be TRBD1 (5 bases). The V gene's germline CDR1 is SGHAT and CDR2 FQNNGV. This CDR3 is built from 13 residues. The V end was cut by 1 base, the J end by 12 bases, with 13 bases between. The CDR3 sequence: CASSLVGGIHIYF. CDR3 DNA sequence: TGTGCCAGCAGCTTAGTCGGGGGGATTCACATATATTTT.

DNA for the CDR3: TGTGCCAGCAGCTTATCAGCGGGAGTACTTATGGGTACTAATACGCAGTATTTT. Residues: CASSLSAGVLMGTNTQYF. The V gene is TRBV7-3, the J gene TRBJ2-3; 8 nucleotides match TRBD2. The junction had 17 bases not matched to a gene; V was cut back by 2 bases and J by 7 bases. CDR3 length: 18 residues. CDR1 is SGHTA and CDR2 is FQGTGA in the germline V gene.

The V and J genes are TRBV18 and TRBJ1-5, with 8 bases matching TRBD1. Trimming removed 4 bases from V and 3 bases from J; junction bases left unmatched: 2. This CDR3 is 14 amino acids long. Per germline, CDR1 KGHSH and CDR2 LQKENI. The DNA of the CDR3 is TGTGCCAGCTCACTGACAGGGGACAATCAGCCCCAGCATTTT. This sequence encodes CASSLTGDNQPQHF.

The chain combines TRBV5-4 with TRBJ2-7; perhaps TRBD1 as D (6 bases). The CDR3 is made up of 15 amino acids. V lost 1 base to trimming and J lost 2 bases, with 13 bases between them. The V gene's germline CDR1 is SGHNT and CDR2 YYREEE (reference sequence). The CDR3 DNA sequence: TGTGCCAGCAGCTTGTACTCAGGGGATACCTACGAGCAGTACTTC. Translated: CASSLYSGDTYEQYF.

The chain uses TRBV10-3 and TRBJ2-7; 12 bases match TRBD1. The CDR3 extends over 16 amino acids. V shed 5 bases and J 7 bases; nucleotides not matched to a gene: 12. Germline V gene sequence: CDR1 ENHRY, CDR2 SYGVKD. The CDR3 DNA reads as TGTGCCATCAGTCCGGGACAGGGGGCCGGTGGGCTGGAGCAGTACTTC. This gives the protein CAISPGQGAGGLEQYF.

The genes are TRBV9 and TRBJ2-3, with TRBD2 matching 7 bases. The CDR3 extends over 17 amino acids. CDR1 and CDR2 (germline): SGDLS, YYNGEE. The V and J ends lost 1 base and 1 base, in that order; junction bases with no gene match: 9. In nucleotides, the CDR3 is TGTGCCAGCAGCGTAAAGGCTGGGGGGGTCGGCACAGATACGCAGTATTTT. Amino acid sequence: CASSVKAGGVGTDTQYF.

The genes are TRBV6-5 and TRBJ1-3, with D uncertain. Germline V gene sequence: CDR1 MNHEY, CDR2 SVGAGI. The V gene lost 6 bases and the J gene lost 1 base, with 16 bases spanning the gap. The CDR3 extends over 16 amino acids. CDR3 sequence (DNA): TGTGCCAGCAGCTACGGGCGACCCACGTCTGGAAACACCATATATTTT. This sequence encodes CASSYGRPTSGNTIYF.

This clone has only one observation. The chain links TRBV2 to TRBJ2-7; the D gene is possibly TRBD1 (6 bases). In germline, CDR1 is SNHLY, CDR2 FYNNEI. Between the trimmed V and J ends, which lost 8 bases and 0 bases, there was a span of 14 bases. CDR3 length: 14 residues. The CDR3 is CASSQGTSSYEQYF. For the CDR3, the DNA is TGTGCCAGCTCTCAGGGGACAAGCTCCTACGAGCAGTACTTC.

The chain links TRBV2 to TRBJ2-2; D is unclear. Trimming stripped 3 bases from V and 4 bases from J, with 3 bases between. Germline CDR1 and CDR2: SNHLY and FYNNEI. This CDR3 has 12 residues. The CDR3 DNA is TGTGCCAGCAGTGACGTCACCGGGGAGCTGTTTTTT. Protein: CASSDVTGELFF.

The chain recombines TRBV30 with TRBJ2-4, with D tentatively TRBD1 (6 bases). The CDR3 extends over 13 amino acids. V lost 6 bases to trimming and J lost 6 bases, with 15 bases between them. Germline V gene data show CDR1 as GTSNPN and CDR2 as SVGIG (reference sequence). The CDR3 loop reads CACARTGRNIQYF. The CDR3 DNA reads TGTGCCTGCGCTCGAACAGGGCGAAACATTCAGTACTTC.

The V call is TRBV18, the J call TRBJ1-6; a weak D match, TRBD1 (5 bases). CDR1 and CDR2 from the germline V gene are KGHSH and LQKENI. CDR3 length equals 14 residues. Trimming removed 3 bases at V and 10 bases at J, with 13 bases between. CDR3 bases: TGTGCCAGCTCACCCCAGGGAAAGGAGTCACCCCTCCACTTT. It translates to CASSPQGKESPLHF.

The CDR3, as DNA: TGTGCCAGCAGTGGATTCGGGGGGACCGGCACAGATACGCAGTATTTT. It specifies CASSGFGGTGTDTQYF. V and J are TRBV2 and TRBJ2-3, with TRBD2 matching 7 bases. Germline V CDR1 and CDR2: SNHLY, FYNNEI. J was trimmed by 1 base and V by 4 bases; bases with no gene match: 8. The CDR3 covers 16 residues. Supplemented by reference TRBV2 and TRBJ2-3, the full variable domain reads EPEVTQTPSHQVTQMGQEVILRCVPISNHLYFYWYRQILGQKVEFLVSFYNNEISEKSEIFDDQFSVERPDGSNFTLKIRSTKLEDSAMYFCASSGFGGTGTDTQYFGPGTRLTVL.

The chain recombines TRBV19 with TRBJ2-6; 7 bases are a match to TRBD1. This CDR3 spans 17 amino acids. J gave up 1 base and V 4 bases, and 7 bases lay outside the gene matches. CDR1 and CDR2 from the germline V gene are LNHDA and SQIVND (reference sequence). CDR3 amino acids: CASSTRDSLSGANVLTF. Here the CDR3 DNA reads TGTGCCAGTAGTACCCGGGACAGCCTGTCTGGGGCCAACGTCCTGACTTTC.

This chain connects TRBV7-9 to TRBJ1-1, with TRBD1 as a possible D gene (5 bases). The CDR3 sequence is 15 residues long. Germline CDR1 and CDR2: SEHNR and FQNEAQ (reference sequence). The V and J ends lost 3 bases and 1 base respectively, with 12 bases between them. CDR3 sequence (DNA): TGTGCCAGCAGCTTTCCCGGGGGAAAGAACACTGAAGCTTTCTTT. This codes for CASSFPGGKNTEAFF.

The rearrangement uses TRBV6-5 and TRBJ1-1; the match to TRBD1 covers 7 bases. The CDR3 covers 15 residues. Trimming at V came to 4 bases and at J to 5 bases, leaving 10 bases not matched to a gene. Germline V gene sequence: CDR1 MNHEY, CDR2 SVGAGI. The CDR3 sequence is CASSSPTGRGTEAFF. The CDR3 coding sequence is TGTGCCAGCAGTTCCCCGACAGGGAGAGGGACTGAAGCTTTCTTT.

The V gene is TRBV19, the J gene TRBJ2-3; 8 bases agree with TRBD1. CDR1 is LNHDA, CDR2 SQIVND, per germline (reference sequence). The CDR3 has 14 residues. V lost 3 bases to trimming and J lost 1 base; unmatched junction nucleotides: 0. This CDR3 reads CASSMGQGTDTQYF. The DNA of the CDR3 is TGTGCCAGTAGTATGGGACAGGGCACAGATACGCAGTATTTT.

The J gene is TRBJ2-5, the V gene TRBV5-1; D is ambiguous. Trimming took 4 bases from V and 2 from J, leaving 9 bases between them. The CDR3 has 13 residues. Germline assignment: CDR1 SGHRS and CDR2 YFSETQ. The CDR3, as DNA: TGCGCCAGCAGCGATCCACTTCAAGAGACCCAGTACTTC. Amino acids: CASSDPLQETQYF.

The DNA of the CDR3 is TGTGCCAGCAGTTTACCTCCGGGACAGGGGCCGGCTACGCAGTATTTT. Protein: CASSLPPGQGPATQYF. The chain recombines TRBV5-8 with TRBJ2-3; TRBD1 agrees at 10 bases. The germline V gene encodes CDR1 SGHTS and CDR2 YDEGEE. The trim removed 5 bases at V and 8 bases at J, leaving 14 bases unmatched. This CDR3 has 16 amino acids.

This chain connects TRBV7-3 to TRBJ2-5, with 7 positions matching TRBD2. The germline V gene has CDR1 SGHTA and CDR2 FQGTGA. The CDR3 covers 14 residues. With V trimmed by 5 bases and J by 0 bases, 3 bases remained unmatched. CDR3 nucleotides: TGTGCCAGCAGCCCGACTAGCCACCAAGAGACCCAGTACTTC. The encoded protein is CASSPTSHQETQYF. The full variable domain, with the rest looked up from reference TRBV7-3 and TRBJ2-5, is GAGVSQTPSNKVTEKGKYVELRCDPISGHTALYWYRQSLGQGPEFLIYFQGTGAADDSGLPNDRFFAVRPEGSVSTLKIQRTERGDSAVYLCASSPTSHQETQYFGPGTRLLVL.